This T cell receptor beta chain was found in a study of identical twins. The trim removed 1 base at V and 9 bases at J, leaving 3 bases unmatched. Germline V gene sequence: CDR1 SEHNR, CDR2 FQNEAQ (reference sequence). There are 13 residues in the CDR3. A universal primer site was incorporated via template switching, and the cDNA contained unique molecular identifiers. TCRdb ran MiXCR on the 5' RACE reads and lists one entry per CDR3 protein. The sample has hundreds of thousands of distinct CDR3 sequences; about 24% are singletons. This same sample was also part of a study on T cells expressing NK-cell markers.

Sequenced input: CD4+ T cells sorted from blood. This TCR came from a woman between 18 and 30 years old in good health. The chain joins TRBV7-9 to TRBJ2-1, with 7 bases that match TRBD1. CDR3 DNA sequence: TGTGCCAGCAGCTTAGAAGGGGGCACTGAGCAGTTCTTC. This translates into CASSLEGGTEQFF. Variable domain in full (rest from reference TRBV7-9 and TRBJ2-1): DTGVSQNPRHKITKRGQNVTFRCDPISEHNRLYWYRQTLGQGPEFLTYFQNEAQLEKSRLLSDRFSAERPKGSFSTLEIQRTEQGDSAMYLCASSLEGGTEQFFGPGTRLTVL.